This paragraph covers one TCR beta chain sequence. Its antigen is unidentified. The source of the sample is a study of cytomegalovirus exposure and HLA in healthy donors. Regarding the study as a whole: Apart from CMV serostatus, no immune exposure information was available.

This CDR3 spans 13 amino acids. The germline V and J ends were trimmed by 0 bases and 4 bases, with 6 bases remaining between them. CDR1 is MRHNA, CDR2 SNTAGT, per germline. The PCR used 60 Vbeta and 13 Jbeta primers. The protocol was immunoSEQ multiplex PCR, while the TCRdb copy is restricted to in-frame clones and leaves out a portion. Found here are roughly 150,000 clones, nearly 80% of them singletons; the top ten hold about 2.2%. The sample taken for sequencing was PBMCs. The chain carries TRBV6-4 and TRBJ1-2; no reliable D call. The sequence was obtained from a man aged 25 to 45 in good health and CMV-seronegative. Here the CDR3 reads CASSDSEFYGYTF. The CDR3 nucleotides read TGTGCCAGCAGTGACTCAGAGTTCTATGGCTACACCTTC.